Listed below are T cell receptor beta chains from one sample, sequenced in a study of long-term antiretroviral therapy in people with HIV. Data came from immunoSEQ multiplex PCR; TCRdb stores just in-frame clones and leaves some out. The sample lists 25,000 to 30,000 clones, roughly 84% occurring once. This material consisted of unsorted PBMCs, taken 0.4 years after starting antiretroviral therapy. Receptor source: a man between 18 and 29 years old with HIV. The conserved cysteine and the conserved F or W are not part of the CDR3 here. A row's size may be missing; if present it is once, few, many or a size class.

V: TRBV5-1; J: TRBJ2-1; size: NA; CDR3: ASSHGGGAGNEQF
V: TRBV18; J: TRBJ1-1; size: NA; CDR3: ASSTGPGAEAF
V: TRBV7-9; J: TRBJ2-1; size: NA; CDR3: ASSLVVGIIYNEQF
V: TRBV11-2; J: TRBJ1-1; size: NA; CDR3: ASSPQVDRNTEAF
V: TRBV6-6; J: TRBJ2-7; size: few; CDR3: ASSGAGGTYEQY
V: TRBV19; J: TRBJ1-2; size: NA; CDR3: ASSKYGTGSNYGYT
V: TRBV18; J: TRBJ2-7; size: NA; CDR3: ASSPSEGLPYEQY
V: TRBV6-5; J: TRBJ1-2; size: few; CDR3: ASSLSRKYGYT
V: TRBV9; J: TRBJ1-1; size: NA; CDR3: ASSADSGNTEAF
V: TRBV27; J: TRBJ2-7; size: NA; CDR3: ASRFEAGAVHEQY
V: TRBV5-6; J: TRBJ1-4; size: NA; CDR3: ASSLAAGQGVFPNEKLF
V: TRBV5-1; J: TRBJ2-1; size: NA; CDR3: ASSLGGGDEQF
V: TRBV11-2; J: TRBJ2-2; size: NA; CDR3: ASSSRTGRIGELF
V: TRBV4-1; J: TRBJ2-1; size: NA; CDR3: ASSQAPLRSNEQF
V: TRBV6-1; J: TRBJ2-2; size: NA; CDR3: ASSEPGQVNTGELF
V: TRBV27; J: TRBJ2-1; size: NA; CDR3: ASSLSIGNNEQF
V: TRBV6-5; J: TRBJ2-1; size: NA; CDR3: ASSYQRGYNEQF